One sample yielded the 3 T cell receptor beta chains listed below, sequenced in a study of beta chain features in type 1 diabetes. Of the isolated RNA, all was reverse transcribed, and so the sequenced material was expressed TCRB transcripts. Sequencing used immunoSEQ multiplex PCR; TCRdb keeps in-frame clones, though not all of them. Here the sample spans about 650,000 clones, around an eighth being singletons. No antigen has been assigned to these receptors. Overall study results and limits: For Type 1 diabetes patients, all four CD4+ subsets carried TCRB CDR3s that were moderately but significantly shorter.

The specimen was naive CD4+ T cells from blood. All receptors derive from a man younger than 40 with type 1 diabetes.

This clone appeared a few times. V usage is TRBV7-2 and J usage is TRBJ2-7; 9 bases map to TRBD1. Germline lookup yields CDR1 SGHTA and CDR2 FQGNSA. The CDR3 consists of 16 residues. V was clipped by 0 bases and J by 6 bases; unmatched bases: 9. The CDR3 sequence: CASSLALGQGTGEQYF. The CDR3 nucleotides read TGTGCCAGCAGCTTAGCGCTCGGACAGGGGACAGGCGAGCAGTACTTC.

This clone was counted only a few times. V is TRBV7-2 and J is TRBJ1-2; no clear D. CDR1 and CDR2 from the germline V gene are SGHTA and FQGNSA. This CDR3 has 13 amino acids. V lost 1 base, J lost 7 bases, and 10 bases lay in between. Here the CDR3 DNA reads TGTGCCAGCAGCTTAGATGGGATCGGTGGCTACACCTTC. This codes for CASSLDGIGGYTF.

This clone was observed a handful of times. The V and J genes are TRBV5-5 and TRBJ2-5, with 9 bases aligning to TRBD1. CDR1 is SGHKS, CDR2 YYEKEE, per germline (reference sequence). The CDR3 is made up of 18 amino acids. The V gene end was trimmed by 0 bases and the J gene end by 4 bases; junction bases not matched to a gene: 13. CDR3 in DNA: TGTGCCAGCAGCTTGGAGGCGGACAGGGGAGTTTTCCCAGAGACCCAGTACTTC. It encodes CASSLEADRGVFPETQYF.